The 32 T cell receptor beta chains presented below share a single source sample, sequenced in a study of OX40 agonist ivuxolimab in advanced cancers. Profiling relied on immunoSEQ multiplex PCR, and the TCRdb table lists in-frame clones only, not all of them. The table shows 55,000 to 65,000 clones, with more than 80% occurring only once. The starting material was CD4+ or CD8+ T cells sorted from blood, obtained in a trial of the OX40 agonist ivuxolimab. All receptors derive from an adult with an advanced solid tumor such as melanoma, head and neck, liver or kidney cancer.

The rearrangement uses TRBV18 and TRBJ2-1; D is ambiguous. The CDR3 is 14 residues long. Germline assignment: CDR1 KGHSH and CDR2 LQKENI. Deletions cut 1 base from V and 4 bases from J, with 8 bases between. The CDR3 DNA reads TGTGCCAGCTCACCACTGGAAGGGTACAATGAGCAGTTCTTC. Encoded protein: CASSPLEGYNEQFF.

This clone has just a few counts. V and J are TRBV7-9 and TRBJ2-2; D is unresolved. CDR1 is SEHNR, CDR2 FQNEAQ, per germline (reference sequence). This CDR3 is built from 13 residues. V gave up 3 bases and J gave up 6 bases, with 8 bases separating them. The CDR3 is CASSFSMAGELFF. CDR3 DNA sequence: TGTGCCAGCAGCTTTTCAATGGCCGGGGAGCTGTTTTTT.

This sequence joins TRBV28 and TRBJ2-5; D is undetermined. The length of the CDR3 is 13 residues. Trimming removed 6 bases from V and 3 bases from J, with 11 bases in between. The germline gives CDR1 MDHEN, CDR2 SYDVKM. CDR3 nucleotide sequence: TGTGCCAGCAGCCGCCCCCCTGAAGAGACCCAGTACTTC. It specifies CASSRPPEETQYF.

The chain is built from TRBV7-2 and TRBJ2-5; 8 nucleotides line up with TRBD1. The CDR3 covers 19 residues. Germline CDR1 SGHTA, CDR2 FQGNSA. Trimming at V came to 6 bases and at J to 3 bases, leaving 21 bases not matched to a gene. CDR3 sequence (DNA): TGTGCCAGCAGACCTGGACAGGGAGCAACACACCTCTCTGAAGAGACCCAGTACTTC. Translation: CASRPGQGATHLSEETQYF.

This chain links TRBV27 with TRBJ1-3; tentative D call: TRBD1 (6 bases). CDR1 is MNHEY, CDR2 SMNVEV, per germline (reference sequence). V gave up 8 bases and J gave up 5 bases, with 10 bases separating them. This CDR3 contains 12 residues. For the CDR3, the DNA is TGTGCCAGCCGGGGGGCGAGAAACACCATATATTTT. Translating gives CASRGARNTIYF.

The chain couples TRBV30 to TRBJ2-7, with 8 bases identical to TRBD2. V gave up 2 bases and J gave up 3 bases; unmatched junction bases: 9. The CDR3 runs to 15 residues. Germline values: CDR1 GTSNPN, CDR2 SVGIG (reference sequence). CDR3 coding DNA: TGTGCCTGGAGTAGGCCAGCGGGAGTTAACTACGAGCAGTACTTC. Its translation is CAWSRPAGVNYEQYF.

This sequence joins TRBV5-1 and TRBJ1-3; 8 bases align to TRBD1. The CDR3 length is 15 residues. V lost 4 bases, J lost 0 bases, and 3 bases stayed unmatched. Germline V CDR1 and CDR2: SGHRS, YFSETQ. CDR3 residues: CASSRTGLSGNTIYF. In nucleotides, the CDR3 is TGCGCCAGCAGCAGGACAGGGCTCTCTGGAAACACCATATATTTT.

The chain is built from TRBV6-5 and TRBJ1-2; D unclear. Germline V lookup: CDR1 MNHEY, CDR2 SVGAGI. Trimming left V 2 bases short and J 5 bases short, with 12 bases between. The CDR3 extends over 14 amino acids. For the CDR3, the DNA is TGTGCCAGCAGTTACGGGCCGGGCATGTATGGCTACACCTTC. Amino acids: CASSYGPGMYGYTF.

J is TRBJ2-4 and V is TRBV11-2, with 9 bases matching TRBD1. Germline-derived CDR1 and CDR2 are SGHAT and FQNNGV. Unmatched junction bases numbered 15, after V lost 3 bases and J lost 9 bases. This CDR3 has 17 residues. The CDR3, as DNA: TGTGCCAGCAGCTTTAGAAGGGGACAGGGTCGAGGCGGCATTCAGTACTTC. Encoded protein: CASSFRRGQGRGGIQYF.

The chain has TRBV27 and TRBJ2-7; 10 bases align to TRBD2. Looked up from germline, CDR1 is MNHEY and CDR2 is SMNVEV (reference sequence). V shed 4 bases and J 7 bases; nucleotides not matched to a gene: 10. CDR3 length: 15 amino acids. The CDR3 reads CASSSRSGRRGEQYF. DNA of the CDR3: TGTGCCAGCAGTTCTCGTAGCGGGAGGCGAGGTGAGCAGTACTTC.

J is TRBJ1-2 and V is TRBV4-2; no definite D call. Germline CDR1 is LGHNA and CDR2 is YNFKEQ. Trimming cost V 1 base and J 4 bases, with 7 bases left between them. The CDR3 sequence is 13 residues long. CDR3 in amino acids: CASSQAGVYGYTF. CDR3 DNA sequence: TGTGCCAGCAGCCAAGCGGGCGTCTATGGCTACACCTTC.

The rearrangement links TRBV11-3 to TRBJ2-7; possibly TRBD2 for D (6 bases). The CDR3 totals 13 residues. With 1 base removed from V and 6 bases from J, the gap between germline ends came to 10 bases. The V gene's germline CDR1 is SGHNT and CDR2 YENEEA. Written as DNA, the CDR3 is TGTGCCAGCAGCTTAGTACTAGCAGGCGAGCAGTACTTC. Protein product: CASSLVLAGEQYF.

The rearrangement joins TRBV4-3 to TRBJ2-3, with TRBD2 identical over 7 bases. The V gene end was trimmed by 2 bases and the J gene end by 6 bases; junction bases not matched to a gene: 8. Germline V gene data show CDR1 as LGHNA and CDR2 as YSLEER. This CDR3 contains 15 residues. The CDR3: CASSQRLDGGDTQYF. The CDR3 DNA sequence: TGCGCCAGCAGCCAACGTTTAGACGGGGGGGATACGCAGTATTTT.

This CDR3 reads CASSPGPGQKYNEQFF. CDR3 coding DNA: TGTGCCAGCAGCCCAGGTCCGGGACAGAAATACAATGAGCAGTTCTTC. The chain uses TRBV7-3 and TRBJ2-1; 7 bases agree with TRBD1. The CDR3 covers 16 residues. Germline loops: CDR1 SGHTA, CDR2 FQGTGA. The trim removed 5 bases at V and 4 bases at J, leaving 11 bases unmatched.

This chain uses TRBV7-3 with TRBJ2-7, with D perhaps matching TRBD1 (6 bases). Germline loops: CDR1 SGHTA, CDR2 FQGTGA. The CDR3 is 12 residues long. Trimming took 2 bases from V and 6 from J, leaving 8 bases between them. CDR3 region: CASSLWTAEQYF. For the CDR3, the DNA is TGTGCCAGCAGCTTATGGACAGCCGAGCAGTACTTC.

This chain uses TRBV7-9 with TRBJ2-7; no clear D. CDR1 and CDR2 from the germline V gene are SEHNR and FQNEAQ (reference sequence). CDR3 size: 13 residues. Trimming removed 5 bases from V and 2 bases from J, with 10 bases in between. The CDR3 protein is CASSQWQPYEQYF. The CDR3 region has the DNA TGTGCCAGCAGCCAGTGGCAGCCCTACGAGCAGTACTTC.

The chain carries TRBV28 and TRBJ2-7, with TRBD2 identical over 10 bases. Trimming cost V 4 bases and J 2 bases; bases outside gene matches: 5. This CDR3 spans 15 amino acids. Germline-derived CDR1 and CDR2 are MDHEN and SYDVKM. The CDR3 protein is CASSSPSGRAYEQYF. The CDR3 nucleotides read TGTGCCAGCAGTTCCCCAAGCGGGAGGGCCTACGAGCAGTACTTC.

The chain recombines TRBV11-2 with TRBJ1-3; 9 bases fit TRBD1. The CDR3 extends over 17 amino acids. J lost 0 bases, V lost 4 bases, and 7 bases had no gene match. Germline-derived CDR1 and CDR2 are SGHAT and FQNNGV. CDR3 residues: CASSWGTGLSSGNTIYF. In DNA, the CDR3 is TGTGCCAGCAGCTGGGGGACAGGGTTAAGCTCTGGAAACACCATATATTTT.

V gene TRBV10-3 combines with J gene TRBJ2-7; D unresolved. In germline, CDR1 is ENHRY, CDR2 SYGVKD. The CDR3 loop spans 13 amino acids. The V and J ends lost 5 bases and 0 bases respectively, with 8 bases between them. The CDR3 loop reads CAISSLSSYEQYF. The CDR3, as DNA: TGTGCCATCAGTTCTCTTAGCTCCTACGAGCAGTACTTC.

The chain is built from TRBV27 and TRBJ1-5, with D uncertain. CDR1 MNHEY and CDR2 SMNVEV come from the germline V gene (reference sequence). V lost 1 base, J lost 7 bases, and 14 bases lay in between. This CDR3 region has 15 residues. CDR3 nucleotide sequence: TGTGCCAGCAGTTTATTCGGCAGATTGGCCCAGCCCCAGCATTTT. It yields the protein CASSLFGRLAQPQHF.

The J gene is TRBJ2-4, the V gene TRBV5-1; tentatively, D is TRBD1 (5 bases). V was cut by 5 bases and J by 0 bases, with 9 bases left in between. CDR1 and CDR2 from the germline V gene are SGHRS and YFSETQ. CDR3 length: 14 amino acids. CDR3 sequence reads: CASRDTLAKNIQYF. Written as DNA, the CDR3 is TGCGCCAGCAGGGACACGCTAGCCAAAAACATTCAGTACTTC. Filled out from reference TRBV5-1 and TRBJ2-4, the complete variable domain reads KAGVTQTPRYLIKTRGQQVTLSCSPISGHRSVSWYQQTPGQGLQFLFEYFSETQRNKGNFPGRFSGRQFSNSRSEMNVSTLELGDSALYLCASRDTLAKNIQYFGAGTRLSVL.

The chain uses TRBV5-1 and TRBJ1-2, with 7 bases identical to TRBD1. This CDR3 is 14 amino acids long. Losses at the gene ends were 2 bases for V and 1 base for J; bases not matched to a gene: 2. Per the germline V gene, CDR1 is SGHRS and CDR2 is YFSETQ. CDR3 in DNA: TGCGCCAGCAGCTTCGGGGACAGTAACTATGGCTACACCTTC. It specifies CASSFGDSNYGYTF.

The chain recombines TRBV27 with TRBJ1-5; unclear D gene. CDR1 and CDR2 from the germline V gene are MNHEY and SMNVEV (reference sequence). Trimming took off 8 bases at V and 5 bases at J, with 19 bases between the two ends. The CDR3 is 15 amino acids. CDR3 coding DNA: TGTGCCAGCTCCTCAGGCACAGCCCGTTATCAGCCCCAGCATTTT. As protein: CASSSGTARYQPQHF.

CDR3 sequence reads: CASSSRDRSYNEQFF. In DNA form, the CDR3 reads TGTGCCAGCAGCTCCCGGGACCGATCCTACAATGAGCAGTTCTTC. The V and J genes are TRBV7-3 and TRBJ2-1, with D tentatively TRBD1 or TRBD2 (5 bases each). Germline CDR1 and CDR2: SGHTA and FQGTGA. The CDR3 has 15 residues. Trimming stripped 4 bases from V and 1 base from J, with 11 bases between.

The chain is built from TRBV7-2 and TRBJ2-3, with TRBD2 matching over 15 bases. Germline CDR1 SGHTA, CDR2 FQGNSA. The CDR3 is made up of 17 amino acids. The trim removed 0 bases at V and 4 bases at J, leaving 2 bases unmatched. CDR3 sequence reads: CASSLAGLAGGSDTQYF. The CDR3 region has the DNA TGTGCCAGCAGCTTAGCGGGACTAGCGGGAGGTTCAGATACGCAGTATTTT.

V and J are TRBV28 and TRBJ2-7; D is unresolved. The CDR3 spans 13 residues. The V gene lost 2 bases and the J gene lost 4 bases, with 9 bases spanning the gap. Germline values: CDR1 MDHEN, CDR2 SYDVKM. The CDR3 DNA is TGTGCCAGCAGTTTAACCCCCTCTTACGAGCAGTACTTC. Translated, it gives CASSLTPSYEQYF. Drawing the rest from reference TRBV28 and TRBJ2-7, the complete variable domain is DVKVTQSSRYLVKRTGEKVFLECVQDMDHENMFWYRQDPGLGLRLIYFSYDVKMKEKGDIPEGYSVSREKKERFSLILESASTNQTSMYLCASSLTPSYEQYFGPGTRLTVT.

The chain couples TRBV4-2 to TRBJ1-5; D may be TRBD1 (5 bases). The CDR3 has 16 residues. Germline CDR1 LGHNA, CDR2 YNFKEQ. V was trimmed by 5 bases and J by 7 bases, leaving 21 bases between them. The CDR3: CASSLVGPRDSQPQHF. CDR3 nucleotides: TGTGCCAGCAGCTTGGTTGGCCCCAGGGATTCACAGCCCCAGCATTTT.

The J gene is TRBJ1-1, the V gene TRBV28; unclear D gene. Germline lookup yields CDR1 MDHEN and CDR2 SYDVKM. The CDR3 extends over 13 amino acids. Trimming pared 8 bases from V and 5 bases from J, leaving 15 bases between. The CDR3 here is CASPTPPETEAFF. The CDR3 bases are TGTGCCAGCCCCACCCCTCCCGAAACTGAAGCTTTCTTT.

The rearrangement joins TRBV29-1 to TRBJ2-1; 8 bases match TRBD2. The CDR3 has 15 amino acids. V lost 7 bases to trimming and J lost 0 bases; unmatched junction nucleotides: 8. Germline V gene sequence: CDR1 SQVTM, CDR2 ANQGSEA. CDR3 bases: TGCAGCGCGGGTTCCGGGACTAGCTCCTACAATGAGCAGTTCTTC. Protein product: CSAGSGTSSYNEQFF.

The genes are TRBV27 and TRBJ2-7; the match to TRBD1 covers 7 bases. V shed 7 bases and J 0 bases; nucleotides not matched to a gene: 9. Germline V lookup: CDR1 MNHEY, CDR2 SMNVEV (reference sequence). CDR3 length: 15 residues. The CDR3 DNA is TGTGCCAGCACTTTCCACGGGGACAGCTCCTACGAGCAGTACTTC. This sequence encodes CASTFHGDSSYEQYF.

The chain employs TRBV28 and TRBJ2-7; no firm D call. The CDR3 is 13 residues long. The germline gives CDR1 MDHEN, CDR2 SYDVKM. Trimming cost V 4 bases and J 6 bases, with 13 bases left between them. CDR3 loop: CASSSGPRLEQYF. In DNA form, the CDR3 reads TGTGCCAGCAGTTCTGGGCCACGTCTCGAGCAGTACTTC.

The chain uses TRBV20-1 and TRBJ2-1; no clear D. This CDR3 spans 10 amino acids. The germline V gene encodes CDR1 DFQATT and CDR2 SNEGSKA (reference sequence). V lost 5 bases and J 8 bases, leaving 7 bases between the germline ends. The CDR3 bases are TGCAGTGCTGTAGTGGATGAGCAGTTCTTC. Its protein product is CSAVVDEQFF.